A selection of T cell receptor beta chains follows, all from one sample in a study of T-cell reconstitution after alpha-beta-depleted transplantation in children. Each CDR3 protein is one row after TCRdb ran MiXCR on the PCR reads. Altogether fewer than 550,000 distinct CDR3 sequences are present, about an eighth being singletons, with the ten largest covering about 15%. The sequences come from PBMCs, mostly from graft donor cells, collected 180 days after TCRalphabeta/CD19-depleted stem cell transplant. All receptors derive from a female patient aged 2-9 years who had a stem cell transplant for aplastic anemia, so the T cells may come from the graft donor. The CDR3 runs from the conserved cysteine through the conserved F or W. The D gene is left open where the match is weak. Clone size is not always given. Where it is, it says once, few, many or a class for expanded clones.

d_gene: TRBD2; j_gene: TRBJ2-7; abundance: few; v_gene: TRBV20-1; CDR3aa: CSARNLPGLPFYEQYF; CDR3nt: TGCAGTGCTAGAAACTTACCGGGACTACCTTTCTACGAGCAGTACTTC
d_gene: TRBD2; j_gene: TRBJ2-1; abundance: many; v_gene: TRBV4-3; CDR3aa: CASSQPSGRFNEQFF; CDR3nt: TGCGCCAGCAGCCAACCTAGCGGGAGATTCAATGAGCAGTTCTTC
d_gene: .; j_gene: TRBJ1-2; abundance: .; v_gene: TRBV12-3/TRBV12-4; CDR3aa: CASSLQGSYGYTF; CDR3nt: TGTGCCAGCAGCCTTCAGGGGTCCTATGGCTACACCTTC
d_gene: .; j_gene: TRBJ2-7; abundance: .; v_gene: TRBV11-1; CDR3aa: CASSLTQGSSYEQYF; CDR3nt: TGTGCCAGCAGCTTAACGCAGGGGAGCTCCTACGAGCAGTACTTC
d_gene: .; j_gene: TRBJ2-1; abundance: few; v_gene: TRBV6-2/TRBV6-3; CDR3aa: CASRGAGKLNEQFF; CDR3nt: TGTGCCAGCAGGGGTGCAGGGAAGTTGAATGAGCAGTTCTTC
d_gene: .; j_gene: TRBJ2-1; abundance: many; v_gene: TRBV10-3; CDR3aa: CAISESSVMVDEQFF; CDR3nt: TGTGCCATCAGTGAGTCTTCGGTCATGGTCGATGAGCAGTTCTTC
d_gene: .; j_gene: TRBJ2-2; abundance: many; v_gene: TRBV29-1; CDR3aa: CSVADTGMNTGELFF; CDR3nt: TGCAGCGTCGCCGACACAGGGATGAACACCGGGGAGCTGTTTTTT
d_gene: .; j_gene: TRBJ2-2; abundance: many; v_gene: TRBV7-2; CDR3aa: CASSPVRGVTGELFF; CDR3nt: TGTGCCAGCAGTCCTGTGAGGGGAGTCACCGGGGAGCTGTTTTTT
d_gene: .; j_gene: TRBJ1-2; abundance: few; v_gene: TRBV14; CDR3aa: CASSQGGGFYGYTF; CDR3nt: TGTGCCAGCAGCCAAGGTGGGGGATTCTATGGCTACACCTTC
d_gene: .; j_gene: TRBJ2-7; abundance: .; v_gene: TRBV29-1; CDR3aa: CSVEGQPLGEQYF; CDR3nt: TGCAGCGTTGAAGGACAGCCCTTGGGGGAGCAGTACTTC
d_gene: .; j_gene: TRBJ1-1; abundance: few; v_gene: TRBV5-1; CDR3aa: CASSFRPGLTTEAFF; CDR3nt: TGCGCCAGCAGCTTCCGCCCGGGGTTAACCACTGAAGCTTTCTTT
d_gene: TRBD1; j_gene: TRBJ1-1; abundance: many; v_gene: TRBV28; CDR3aa: CASSWTGGTEAFF; CDR3nt: TGTGCCAGCAGCTGGACAGGGGGAACTGAAGCTTTCTTT
d_gene: TRBD1; j_gene: TRBJ1-5; abundance: few; v_gene: TRBV27; CDR3aa: CASSLSTGGQPQHF; CDR3nt: TGTGCCAGCAGTTTGTCGACAGGGGGTCAGCCCCAGCATTTT
d_gene: .; j_gene: TRBJ1-4; abundance: few; v_gene: TRBV7-2; CDR3aa: CASSPGSTNEKLFF; CDR3nt: TGTGCCAGCAGCCCCGGTTCTACTAATGAAAAACTGTTTTTT
d_gene: TRBD2; j_gene: TRBJ2-1; abundance: few; v_gene: TRBV14; CDR3aa: CASSQAPIGSGSKPFF; CDR3nt: TGTGCCAGCAGCCAAGCTCCTATTGGTAGCGGGAGCAAGCCGTTCTTC
d_gene: TRBD1; j_gene: TRBJ2-4; abundance: few; v_gene: TRBV7-9; CDR3aa: CASSNRQGSKNIQYF; CDR3nt: TGTGCCAGCAGCAACCGACAGGGATCCAAAAACATTCAGTACTTC
d_gene: TRBD1; j_gene: TRBJ1-6; abundance: few; v_gene: TRBV7-9; CDR3aa: CASSSPIQGLESPLHF; CDR3nt: TGTGCCAGCAGCTCCCCGATACAGGGGCTTGAATCACCCCTCCACTTT
d_gene: TRBD2; j_gene: TRBJ2-5; abundance: many; v_gene: TRBV12-3/TRBV12-4; CDR3aa: CASSPIGVAGVETQYF; CDR3nt: TGTGCCAGCAGTCCTATCGGAGTAGCGGGGGTGGAGACCCAGTACTTC
d_gene: .; j_gene: TRBJ2-2; abundance: many; v_gene: TRBV7-3; CDR3aa: CASSLNRANTGELFF; CDR3nt: TGTGCCAGCAGCTTAAACAGGGCGAACACCGGGGAGCTGTTTTTT
d_gene: TRBD1; j_gene: TRBJ2-5; abundance: .; v_gene: TRBV20-1; CDR3aa: CSAGRWGQVAQETQYF; CDR3nt: TGCAGTGCTGGGAGGTGGGGACAGGTTGCCCAAGAGACCCAGTACTTC
d_gene: .; j_gene: TRBJ1-2; abundance: .; v_gene: TRBV7-9; CDR3aa: CASILSGETNYGYTF; CDR3nt: TGTGCCAGCATCCTTAGTGGGGAAACGAACTATGGCTACACCTTC
d_gene: TRBD1; j_gene: TRBJ1-2; abundance: .; v_gene: TRBV28; CDR3aa: CASGSRTGGLYGYTF; CDR3nt: TGTGCCAGCGGATCGCGGACAGGGGGCCTCTATGGCTACACCTTC
d_gene: TRBD2; j_gene: TRBJ2-1; abundance: few; v_gene: TRBV3-1; CDR3aa: CASSMQREPNEQFF; CDR3nt: TGTGCCAGCAGCATGCAGCGGGAGCCCAATGAGCAGTTCTTC
d_gene: .; j_gene: TRBJ1-1; abundance: few; v_gene: TRBV5-1; CDR3aa: CASSSRGQGNTEAFF; CDR3nt: TGCGCCAGCAGCTCGCGAGGCCAGGGGAACACTGAAGCTTTCTTT
d_gene: TRBD1; j_gene: TRBJ1-1; abundance: once; v_gene: TRBV28; CDR3aa: CTSSPGGAGDTEAFF; CDR3nt: TGTACCAGCAGCCCAGGGGGCGCCGGGGACACTGAAGCTTTCTTT
d_gene: .; j_gene: TRBJ1-6; abundance: .; v_gene: TRBV5-1; CDR3aa: CASSLDYRVLSSPLHF; CDR3nt: TGCGCCAGCAGCTTGGATTATCGGGTCCTATCTTCACCCCTCCACTTT
d_gene: TRBD1; j_gene: TRBJ1-1; abundance: few; v_gene: TRBV29-1; CDR3aa: CSVAFQGAGGAFF; CDR3nt: TGCAGCGTTGCATTCCAGGGGGCGGGGGGGGCTTTCTTT
d_gene: .; j_gene: TRBJ1-1; abundance: many; v_gene: TRBV12-3/TRBV12-4; CDR3aa: CASSSPMTERTEAFF; CDR3nt: TGTGCCAGCAGTTCACCCATGACGGAGCGGACTGAAGCTTTCTTT
d_gene: .; j_gene: TRBJ1-1; abundance: few; v_gene: TRBV20-1; CDR3aa: CSARWARGNTEAFF; CDR3nt: TGCAGTGCTAGATGGGCCAGGGGGAACACTGAAGCTTTCTTT
d_gene: TRBD2; j_gene: TRBJ2-2; abundance: few; v_gene: TRBV29-1; CDR3aa: CSAIRGLAGAGGELFF; CDR3nt: TGCAGCGCGATAAGGGGGCTAGCGGGAGCGGGCGGGGAGCTGTTTTTT
d_gene: .; j_gene: TRBJ2-2; abundance: .; v_gene: TRBV28; CDR3aa: CASRQNLRGHTGELFF; CDR3nt: TGTGCCAGCAGACAGAACCTTAGAGGGCACACCGGGGAGCTGTTTTTT
d_gene: TRBD2; j_gene: TRBJ2-1; abundance: .; v_gene: TRBV20-1; CDR3aa: CSARDGSGRLFF; CDR3nt: TGCAGTGCTAGAGATGGAAGCGGGAGGCTCTTCTTC
d_gene: .; j_gene: TRBJ2-7; abundance: .; v_gene: TRBV28; CDR3aa: CASSSGLTYEQYF; CDR3nt: TGTGCCAGCAGTTCGGGGCTTACCTACGAGCAGTACTTC
d_gene: .; j_gene: TRBJ1-5; abundance: few; v_gene: TRBV6-2/TRBV6-3; CDR3aa: CASGRFSNQPQHF; CDR3nt: TGTGCCAGCGGACGGTTTAGCAATCAGCCCCAGCATTTT
d_gene: .; j_gene: TRBJ2-2; abundance: many; v_gene: TRBV21-1; CDR3aa: CASSNPFSRTGELFF; CDR3nt: TGTGCCAGCAGCAACCCATTCAGTCGGACCGGGGAGCTGTTTTTT
d_gene: .; j_gene: TRBJ1-1; abundance: .; v_gene: TRBV11-2; CDR3aa: CASSLDGEAFF; CDR3nt: TGTGCCAGCAGCTTAGACGGTGAAGCTTTCTTT